Below are 20 T cell receptor beta chains sequenced from a single sample in a study of T cell repertoires in cytomegalovirus infection (dated by TCRdb to the late 2010s). TCRdb names Illumina HiSeq 1500 as the instrument used. Starting from the raw public reads, TCRdb applied fastp trimming at Q25, assembled clones with MiXCR and retained in-frame beta chains. Each CDR3 protein appears once, grouped with its most common genes and DNA. The sample table records hundreds of thousands of distinct CDR3 sequences; around 10% of these occur just once. Roughly a tenth of the sample lies in the top ten. Material: PBMCs. The receptors here all came from a human donor in good health (CMV status not recorded). Some clones in this sample may be carry-over from other donors' samples.

The sample holds many counts of this clonotype. The chain joins TRBV7-2 to TRBJ1-2; 7 bases align to TRBD1. In germline, CDR1 is SGHTA, CDR2 FQGNSA. J was trimmed by 0 bases and V by 4 bases; bases with no gene match: 2. There are 14 residues in the CDR3. CDR3 in amino acids: CASSSQGANYGYTF. DNA for the CDR3: TGTGCCAGCAGCTCTCAGGGGGCTAACTATGGCTACACCTTC.

This clonotype was counted at least ten times. The J gene is TRBJ2-2, the V gene TRBV28; possible D gene TRBD2, 5 bases. Germline V gene sequence: CDR1 MDHEN, CDR2 SYDVKM. V shed 5 bases and J shed 5 bases, with 9 bases lying between them. This CDR3 region has 13 residues. The CDR3 protein is CASSSERTGELFF. The CDR3 nucleotides read TGTGCCAGCAGTAGCGAGCGGACCGGGGAGCTGTTTTTT.

There are a few counts of this clonotype. This chain uses TRBV5-1 with TRBJ2-7, with TRBD1 identical over 7 bases. V shed 2 bases and J 3 bases; nucleotides not matched to a gene: 5. CDR3 length: 14 amino acids. CDR1 is SGHRS and CDR2 is YFSETQ in the germline V gene. CDR3 sequence (DNA): TGCGCCAGCAGCTTAGGACAGGCCCACTACGAGCAGTACTTC. This codes for CASSLGQAHYEQYF.

This chain joins TRBV19 and TRBJ1-2; tentative D call: TRBD1 (5 bases). V shed 8 bases and J shed 4 bases, with 14 bases lying between them. Germline CDR1 reads LNHDA; CDR2 reads SQIVND (reference sequence). This CDR3 contains 13 residues. CDR3 region: CASGMGRGYGYTF. CDR3 coding DNA: TGTGCCAGTGGGATGGGGCGCGGCTATGGCTACACCTTC.

This clonotype came up many times. The chain has TRBV7-6 and TRBJ2-7; 12 bases fit TRBD1. Germline V gene lookup returns CDR1 SGHVS and CDR2 FNYEAQ. V lost 6 bases and J lost 2; bases outside the gene matches: 8. The CDR3 runs to 16 residues. DNA of the CDR3: TGTGCCAGCAGGGGGACAGGGGGCGCTGGGACCTACGAGCAGTACTTC. Translating it yields CASRGTGGAGTYEQYF.

V gene TRBV20-1 combines with J gene TRBJ2-3; 13 positions match TRBD2. The CDR3 consists of 15 residues. V lost 3 bases, J lost 2 bases, and 2 bases stayed unmatched. Looked up from germline, CDR1 is DFQATT and CDR2 is SNEGSKA (reference sequence). CDR3 amino acids: CSARGTSGNTDTQYF. DNA of the CDR3: TGCAGTGCTAGGGGGACTAGCGGGAACACAGATACGCAGTATTTT.

This chain joins TRBV2 and TRBJ1-2; 8 bases match TRBD1. J lost 2 bases, V lost 7 bases, and 6 bases had no gene match. Germline lookup yields CDR1 SNHLY and CDR2 FYNNEI. The CDR3 is 14 amino acids. The CDR3 is CASTEQGVNYGYTF. The CDR3 region has the DNA TGTGCCAGCACCGAACAGGGGGTCAACTATGGCTACACCTTC.

This clonotype appeared many times. The rearrangement joins TRBV7-2 to TRBJ1-1, with 7 bases identical to TRBD1. The CDR3 is 14 amino acids. The ends lost 2 bases at V and 4 bases at J; junction bases unmatched: 4. The germline V gene has CDR1 SGHTA and CDR2 FQGNSA. The CDR3 sequence is CASSLYRGATEAFF. CDR3 DNA: TGTGCCAGCAGCTTATACAGGGGTGCCACTGAAGCTTTCTTT.

The genes are TRBV20-1 and TRBJ2-1, with 13 bases fitting TRBD2. CDR1 and CDR2 (germline): DFQATT, SNEGSKA (reference sequence). J was trimmed by 0 bases and V by 6 bases; bases with no gene match: 11. The length of the CDR3 is 18 residues. CDR3 in DNA: TGCAGTGCGCCGGGACTAGCGGGATCATCGAGCTCCTACAATGAGCAGTTCTTC. It encodes CSAPGLAGSSSSYNEQFF.

V and J are TRBV5-6 and TRBJ2-1; D uncertain. Germline CDR1 reads SGHDT; CDR2 reads YYEEEE. The CDR3 is made up of 14 amino acids. V lost 0 bases, J lost 3 bases, and 7 bases lay in between. The CDR3 DNA reads as TGTGCCAGCAGCTTGGGCCTAGGCTACAATGAGCAGTTCTTC. It is translated as CASSLGLGYNEQFF. Supplemented by reference TRBV5-6 and TRBJ2-1, the full variable domain reads DAGVTQSPTHLIKTRGQQVTLRCSPKSGHDTVSWYQQALGQGPQFIFQYYEEEERQRGNFPDRFSGHQFPNYSSELNVNALLLGDSALYLCASSLGLGYNEQFFGPGTRLTVL.

There are a few counts of this clonotype. The chain couples TRBV4-1 to TRBJ2-3, with no clear D. From germline, CDR1 is MGHRA and CDR2 YSYEKL. V lost 1 base and J lost 5, with 13 bases in between. The CDR3 runs to 15 residues. This CDR3 reads CASSQGEAWGDTQYF. The CDR3 DNA sequence: TGCGCCAGCAGCCAAGGGGAAGCATGGGGAGATACGCAGTATTTT.

This clonotype has ten or more counts. The CDR3 is CASSLNSRDGYTF. In DNA form, the CDR3 reads TGTGCCAGCAGCTTAAATTCTCGGGATGGCTACACCTTC. The gene calls are TRBV7-9 and TRBJ1-2, with unresolved D. Germline CDR1 and CDR2: SEHNR and FQNEAQ (reference sequence). This CDR3 spans 13 amino acids. The V end lost 2 bases, the J end lost 6 bases, and 10 bases lay between the germline ends.

This clonotype occurred many times. This chain connects TRBV7-6 to TRBJ2-3, with 12 bases aligning to TRBD2. The CDR3 spans 16 residues. Germline CDR1 is SGHVS and CDR2 is FNYEAQ. Trimming at V came to 2 bases and at J to 5 bases, leaving 5 bases not matched to a gene. CDR3 loop: CASSLRLAGDRDTQYF. For the CDR3, the DNA is TGTGCCAGCAGCTTAAGACTAGCGGGAGATAGAGATACGCAGTATTTT.

This clonotype was recorded many times. J is TRBJ2-5 and V is TRBV7-9; TRBD2 is a possible D gene (5 bases). CDR1 is SEHNR and CDR2 is FQNEAQ in the germline V gene (reference sequence). This CDR3 spans 14 amino acids. V was shortened by 2 bases and J by 5 bases, with 12 bases between the two germline ends. CDR3 in amino acids: CASSLSGSTETQYF. The CDR3 DNA sequence: TGTGCCAGCAGCTTATCGGGATCCACGGAGACCCAGTACTTC.

The chain uses TRBV4-2 and TRBJ1-4; D remains ambiguous. The germline V gene encodes CDR1 LGHNA and CDR2 YNFKEQ. The CDR3 runs 12 residues. The V end lost 0 bases, the J end lost 8 bases, and 4 bases lay between the germline ends. The CDR3 DNA follows: TGTGCCAGCAGCCAAGAGTGGGAAAAACTGTTTTTT. Its translation: CASSQEWEKLFF.

In this sample, this clonotype turned up many times. This chain joins TRBV25-1 and TRBJ2-7; weak D call: TRBD1 (5 bases). Trimming took 2 bases from V and 4 from J, leaving 15 bases between them. The CDR3 runs 15 residues. CDR1 MGHDK and CDR2 SYGVNS come from the germline V gene. This chain's CDR3 is CASSEPSAGKYEQYF. In nucleotides, the CDR3 is TGTGCCAGCAGTGAACCCTCGGCAGGGAAATACGAGCAGTACTTC.

A note on this clonotype: The CDR3 does not close with the conserved phenylalanine or tryptophan, likely indicating a read error. J is TRBJ1-3 and V is TRBV7-2; TRBD1 agrees at 9 bases. Germline V gene lookup returns CDR1 SGHTA and CDR2 FQGNSA. The CDR3 has 15 amino acids. J gave up 0 bases and V 5 bases, and 2 bases lay outside the gene matches. The CDR3 is CASSLTGGSGNTIYL. The CDR3 bases are TGTGCCAGCAGCCTGACAGGGGGCTCTGGAAACACCATATATTTA.

The J gene is TRBJ2-5, the V gene TRBV9; D tentatively fits TRBD1 or TRBD2 (5 bases each). The germline V gene encodes CDR1 SGDLS and CDR2 YYNGEE. Trimming took off 3 bases at V and 4 bases at J, with 7 bases between the two ends. The CDR3 has 12 amino acids. The CDR3 nucleotides read TGTGCCAGCAGCGCTGGGGGAGAGACCCAGTACTTC. Its translation is CASSAGGETQYF.

Ten or more counts support this clonotype. The chain has TRBV24-1 and TRBJ2-5; TRBD2 matches 11 bases. The CDR3 length is 14 residues. CDR1 is KGHDR, CDR2 SFDVKD, per germline. The V segment lost 7 bases and the J segment 5 bases; nucleotides outside the gene matches: 5. CDR3 bases: TGTGCCACCAGAGTGACTAGCGGGAATGAGACCCAGTACTTC. Its translation is CATRVTSGNETQYF.

This clonotype was seen a handful of times. The chain joins TRBV20-1 to TRBJ1-2; perhaps TRBD1 as D (6 bases). This CDR3 region has 14 residues. V was clipped by 3 bases and J by 0 bases, with 11 bases between them. Germline CDR1 DFQATT, CDR2 SNEGSKA (reference sequence). CDR3 nucleotides: TGCAGTGCTAGGTTAAACAGGGCTAACTATGGCTACACCTTC. Translating it yields CSARLNRANYGYTF.